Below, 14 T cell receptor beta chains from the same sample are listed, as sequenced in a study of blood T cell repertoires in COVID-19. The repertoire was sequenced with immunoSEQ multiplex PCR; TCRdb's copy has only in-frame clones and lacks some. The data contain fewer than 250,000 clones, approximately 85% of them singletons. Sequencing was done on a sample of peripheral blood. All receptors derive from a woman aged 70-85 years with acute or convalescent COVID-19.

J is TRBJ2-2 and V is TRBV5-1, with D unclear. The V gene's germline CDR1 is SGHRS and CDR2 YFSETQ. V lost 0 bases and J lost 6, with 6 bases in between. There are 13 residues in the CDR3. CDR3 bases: TGCGCCAGCAGCTTGGATCCCTCCGGGGAGCTGTTTTTT. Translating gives CASSLDPSGELFF.

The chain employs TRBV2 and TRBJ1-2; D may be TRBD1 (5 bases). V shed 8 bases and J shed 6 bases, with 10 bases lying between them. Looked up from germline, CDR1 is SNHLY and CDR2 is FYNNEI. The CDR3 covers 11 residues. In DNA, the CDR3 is TGTGCCAGCGGGGGGGGGAATGGCTACACCTTC. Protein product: CASGGGNGYTF.

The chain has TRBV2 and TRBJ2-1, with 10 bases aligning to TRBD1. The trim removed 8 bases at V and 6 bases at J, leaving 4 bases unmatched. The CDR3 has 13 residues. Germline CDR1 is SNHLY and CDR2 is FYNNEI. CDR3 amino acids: CASGDRGRNEQFF. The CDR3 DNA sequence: TGTGCCAGCGGGGACAGGGGTCGCAATGAGCAGTTCTTC.

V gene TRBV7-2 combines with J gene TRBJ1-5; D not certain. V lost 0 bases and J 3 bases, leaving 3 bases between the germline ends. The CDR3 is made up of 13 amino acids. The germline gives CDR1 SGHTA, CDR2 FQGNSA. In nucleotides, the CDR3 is TGTGCCAGCAGCTTAGCGGCCAATCAGCCCCAGCATTTT. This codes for CASSLAANQPQHF.

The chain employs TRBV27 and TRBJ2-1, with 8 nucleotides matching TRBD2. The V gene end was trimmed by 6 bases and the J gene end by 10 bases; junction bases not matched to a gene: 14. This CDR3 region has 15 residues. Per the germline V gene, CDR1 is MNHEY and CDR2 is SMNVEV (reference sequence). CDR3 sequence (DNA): TGTGCCAGCAGAAGGGTCGGGGGGGCCCTTTGGGAGCAGTTCTTC. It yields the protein CASRRVGGALWEQFF.

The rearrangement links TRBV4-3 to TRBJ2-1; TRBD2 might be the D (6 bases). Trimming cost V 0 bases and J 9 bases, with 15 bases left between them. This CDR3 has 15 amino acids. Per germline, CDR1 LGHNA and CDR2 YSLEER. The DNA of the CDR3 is TGCGCCAGCAGCCAAGATAAACTAGCCCTCGGTGAGCAGTTCTTC. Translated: CASSQDKLALGEQFF.

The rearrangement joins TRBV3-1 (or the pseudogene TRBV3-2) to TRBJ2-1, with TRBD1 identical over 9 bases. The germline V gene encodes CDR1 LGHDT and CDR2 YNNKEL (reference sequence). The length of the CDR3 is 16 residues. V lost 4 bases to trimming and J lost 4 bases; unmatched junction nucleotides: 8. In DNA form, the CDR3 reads TGTGCCAGCAGCCCCTTACAGGGGGCGAGGTACAATGAGCAGTTCTTC. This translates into CASSPLQGARYNEQFF.

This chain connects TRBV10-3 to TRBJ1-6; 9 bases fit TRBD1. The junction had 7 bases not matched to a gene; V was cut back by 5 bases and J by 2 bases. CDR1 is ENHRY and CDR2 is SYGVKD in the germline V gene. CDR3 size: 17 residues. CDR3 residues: CAISSQGQGPYNSPLHF. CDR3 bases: TGTGCCATCAGTTCCCAGGGACAGGGACCCTATAATTCACCCCTCCACTTT.

DNA for the CDR3: TGTGCCAGCAGCCGAGCCGGGACAGGGGACTATGGCTACACCTTC. Residues: CASSRAGTGDYGYTF. V is TRBV2 and J is TRBJ1-2, with 10 bases aligning to TRBD1. The CDR3 runs to 15 residues. Germline CDR1 is SNHLY and CDR2 is FYNNEI. V gave up 6 bases and J gave up 3 bases; unmatched junction bases: 7. Looking up the rest from reference TRBV2 and TRBJ1-2 gives the full variable domain: EPEVTQTPSHQVTQMGQEVILRCVPISNHLYFYWYRQILGQKVEFLVSFYNNEISEKSEIFDDQFSVERPDGSNFTLKIRSTKLEDSAMYFCASSRAGTGDYGYTFGSGTRLTVV.

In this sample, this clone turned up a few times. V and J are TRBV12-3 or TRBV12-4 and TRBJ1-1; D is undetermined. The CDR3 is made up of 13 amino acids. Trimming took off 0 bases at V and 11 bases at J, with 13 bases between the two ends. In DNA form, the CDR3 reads TGTGCCAGCAGTTTAGCGCTCCAGTCTCAGGCTTTCTTT. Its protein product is CASSLALQSQAFF.

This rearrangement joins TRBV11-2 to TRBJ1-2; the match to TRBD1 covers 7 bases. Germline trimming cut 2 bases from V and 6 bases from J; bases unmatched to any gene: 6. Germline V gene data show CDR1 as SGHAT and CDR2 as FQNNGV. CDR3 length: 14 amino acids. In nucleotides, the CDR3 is TGTGCCAGCAGCTTACTTCCCGGACAGGATGGCTACACCTTC. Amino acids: CASSLLPGQDGYTF. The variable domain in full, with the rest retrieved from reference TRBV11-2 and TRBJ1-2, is EAGVAQSPRYKIIEKRQSVAFWCNPISGHATLYWYQQILGQGPKLLIQFQNNGVVDDSQLPKDRFSAERLKGVDSTLKIQPAKLEDSAVYLCASSLLPGQDGYTFGSGTRLTVV.

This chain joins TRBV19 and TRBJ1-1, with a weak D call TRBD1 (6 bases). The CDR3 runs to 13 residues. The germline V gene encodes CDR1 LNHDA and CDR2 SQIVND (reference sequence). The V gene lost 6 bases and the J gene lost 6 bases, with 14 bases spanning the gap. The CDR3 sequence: CASRAGTRAEAFF. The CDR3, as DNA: TGTGCCAGTAGAGCCGGGACAAGAGCTGAAGCTTTCTTT.

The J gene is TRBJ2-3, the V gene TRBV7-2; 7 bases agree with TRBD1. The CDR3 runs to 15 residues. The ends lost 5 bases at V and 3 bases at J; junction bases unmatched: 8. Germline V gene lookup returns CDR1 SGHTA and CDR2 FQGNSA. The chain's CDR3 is CASSVDRAGTDTQYF. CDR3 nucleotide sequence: TGTGCCAGCAGCGTTGACAGGGCTGGTACAGATACGCAGTATTTT.

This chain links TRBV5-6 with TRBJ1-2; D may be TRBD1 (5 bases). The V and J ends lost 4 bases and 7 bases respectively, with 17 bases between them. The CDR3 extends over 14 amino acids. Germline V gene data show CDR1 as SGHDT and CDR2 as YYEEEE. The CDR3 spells CASSLPGTPRGYTF. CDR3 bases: TGTGCCAGCAGCCTCCCTGGGACTCCCCGTGGCTACACCTTC.